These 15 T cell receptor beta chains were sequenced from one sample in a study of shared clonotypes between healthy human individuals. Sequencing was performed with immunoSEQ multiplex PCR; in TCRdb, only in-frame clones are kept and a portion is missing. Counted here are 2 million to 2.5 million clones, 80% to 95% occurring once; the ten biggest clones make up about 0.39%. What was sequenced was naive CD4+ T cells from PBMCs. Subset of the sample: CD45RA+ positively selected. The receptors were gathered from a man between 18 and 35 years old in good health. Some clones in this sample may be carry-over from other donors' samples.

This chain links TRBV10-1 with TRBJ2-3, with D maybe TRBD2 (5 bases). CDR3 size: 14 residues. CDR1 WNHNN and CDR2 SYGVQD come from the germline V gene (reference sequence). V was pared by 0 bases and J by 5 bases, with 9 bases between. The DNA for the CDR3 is TGCGCCAGCAGTGAGTCATCCGGGGAAGATACGCAGTATTTT. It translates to CASSESSGEDTQYF.

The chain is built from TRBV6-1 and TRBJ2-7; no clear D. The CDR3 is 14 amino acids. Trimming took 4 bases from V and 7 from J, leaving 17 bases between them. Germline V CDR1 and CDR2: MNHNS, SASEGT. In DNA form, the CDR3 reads TGTGCCAGCAGTGTTTCTTCTCCCGCTCGAGAGCAGTACTTC. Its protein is CASSVSSPAREQYF.

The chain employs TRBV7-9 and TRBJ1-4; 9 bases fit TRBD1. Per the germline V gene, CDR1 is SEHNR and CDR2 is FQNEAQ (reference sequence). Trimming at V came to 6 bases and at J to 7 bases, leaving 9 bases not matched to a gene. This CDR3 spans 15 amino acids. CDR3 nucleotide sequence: TGTGCCAGCAGTCACACACAGGGGGCTTTTGAAAAACTGTTTTTT. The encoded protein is CASSHTQGAFEKLFF.

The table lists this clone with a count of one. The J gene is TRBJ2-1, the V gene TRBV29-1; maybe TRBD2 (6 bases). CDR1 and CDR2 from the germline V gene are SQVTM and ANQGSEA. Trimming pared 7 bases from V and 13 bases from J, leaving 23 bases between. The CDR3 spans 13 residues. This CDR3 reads CSALYDVIGTQFF. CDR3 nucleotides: TGCAGCGCGCTATACGACGTTATCGGGACTCAGTTCTTC.

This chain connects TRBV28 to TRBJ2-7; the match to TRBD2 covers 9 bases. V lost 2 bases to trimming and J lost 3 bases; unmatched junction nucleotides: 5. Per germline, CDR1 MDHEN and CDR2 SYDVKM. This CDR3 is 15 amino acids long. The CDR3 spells CASSLVVSGSYEQYF. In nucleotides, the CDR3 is TGTGCCAGCAGTTTAGTGGTTAGCGGGAGCTACGAGCAGTACTTC.

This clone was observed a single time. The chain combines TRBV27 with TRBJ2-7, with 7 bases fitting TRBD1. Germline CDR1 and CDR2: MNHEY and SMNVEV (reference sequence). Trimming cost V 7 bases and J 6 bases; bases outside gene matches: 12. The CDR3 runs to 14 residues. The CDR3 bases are TGTGCCAGCAAACATCACGACAGGGTTGGCGAGCAGTACTTC. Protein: CASKHHDRVGEQYF.

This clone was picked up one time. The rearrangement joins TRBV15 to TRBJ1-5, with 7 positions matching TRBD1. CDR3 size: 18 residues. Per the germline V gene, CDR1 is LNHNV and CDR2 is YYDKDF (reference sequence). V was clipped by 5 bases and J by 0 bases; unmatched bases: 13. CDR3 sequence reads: CATSDRTGVRYSNQPQHF. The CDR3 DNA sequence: TGTGCCACCAGCGACCGAACAGGGGTTCGATATAGCAATCAGCCCCAGCATTTT.

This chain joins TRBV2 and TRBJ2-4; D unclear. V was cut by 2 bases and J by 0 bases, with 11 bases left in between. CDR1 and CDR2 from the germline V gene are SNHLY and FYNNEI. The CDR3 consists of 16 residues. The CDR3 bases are TGTGCCAGCAGTGAATGGCGAGAAGCAGCCAAAAACATTCAGTACTTC. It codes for CASSEWREAAKNIQYF. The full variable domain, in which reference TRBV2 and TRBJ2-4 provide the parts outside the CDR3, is EPEVTQTPSHQVTQMGQEVILRCVPISNHLYFYWYRQILGQKVEFLVSFYNNEISEKSEIFDDQFSVERPDGSNFTLKIRSTKLEDSAMYFCASSEWREAAKNIQYFGAGTRLSVL.

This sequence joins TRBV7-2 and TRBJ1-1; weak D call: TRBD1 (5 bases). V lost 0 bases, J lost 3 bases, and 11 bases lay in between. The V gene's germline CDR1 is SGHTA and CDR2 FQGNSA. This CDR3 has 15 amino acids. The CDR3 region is CASSLAQGGYTEAFF. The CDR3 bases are TGTGCCAGCAGCTTAGCGCAGGGAGGTTACACTGAAGCTTTCTTT.

As DNA, the CDR3 is TGCGCCAGCAGCCAAAGTTGGGAAGGCTATGGCTACACCTTC. Protein: CASSQSWEGYGYTF. This rearrangement joins TRBV5-1 to TRBJ1-2; D call uncertain. The CDR3 covers 14 residues. V shed 4 bases and J shed 4 bases, with 14 bases lying between them. Per the germline V gene, CDR1 is SGHRS and CDR2 is YFSETQ.

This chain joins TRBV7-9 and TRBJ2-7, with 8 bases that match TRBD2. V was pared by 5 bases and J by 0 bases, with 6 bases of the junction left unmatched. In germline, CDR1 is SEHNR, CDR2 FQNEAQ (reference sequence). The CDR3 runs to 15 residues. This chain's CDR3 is CASSLSGTSSYEQYF. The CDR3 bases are TGTGCCAGCAGCCTATCGGGGACTAGCTCCTACGAGCAGTACTTC.

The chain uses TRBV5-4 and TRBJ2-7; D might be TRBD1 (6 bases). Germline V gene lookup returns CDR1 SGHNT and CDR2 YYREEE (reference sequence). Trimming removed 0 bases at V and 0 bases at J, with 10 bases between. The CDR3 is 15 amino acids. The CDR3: CASSLAQGLSYEQYF. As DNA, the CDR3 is TGTGCCAGCAGCTTGGCGCAGGGGCTCTCCTACGAGCAGTACTTC. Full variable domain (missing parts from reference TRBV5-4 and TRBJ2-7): ETGVTQSPTHLIKTRGQQVTLRCSSQSGHNTVSWYQQALGQGPQFIFQYYREEENGRGNFPPRFSGLQFPNYSSELNVNALELDDSALYLCASSLAQGLSYEQYFGPGTRLTVT.

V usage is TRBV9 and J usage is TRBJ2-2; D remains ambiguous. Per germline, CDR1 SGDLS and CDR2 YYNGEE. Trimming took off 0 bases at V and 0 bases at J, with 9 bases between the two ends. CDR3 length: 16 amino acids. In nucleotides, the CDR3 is TGTGCCAGCAGCGTAGGCAGCCCTACGAACACCGGGGAGCTGTTTTTT. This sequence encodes CASSVGSPTNTGELFF. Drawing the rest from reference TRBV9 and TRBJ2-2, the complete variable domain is DSGVTQTPKHLITATGQRVTLRCSPRSGDLSVYWYQQSLDQGLQFLIQYYNGEERAKGNILERFSAQQFPDLHSELNLSSLELGDSALYFCASSVGSPTNTGELFFGEGSRLTVL.

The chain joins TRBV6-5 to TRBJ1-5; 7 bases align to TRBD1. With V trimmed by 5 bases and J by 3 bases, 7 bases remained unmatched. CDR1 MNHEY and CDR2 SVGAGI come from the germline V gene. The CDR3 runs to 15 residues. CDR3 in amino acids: CASSTRTGNNQPQHF. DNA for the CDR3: TGTGCCAGCAGTACCAGGACAGGCAACAATCAGCCCCAGCATTTT.

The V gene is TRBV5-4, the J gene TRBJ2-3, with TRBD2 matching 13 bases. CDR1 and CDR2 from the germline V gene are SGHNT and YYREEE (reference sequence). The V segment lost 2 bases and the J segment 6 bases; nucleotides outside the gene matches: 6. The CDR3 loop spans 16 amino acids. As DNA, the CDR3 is TGTGCCAGCAGCTTAGGACTAGCGGGAGTAGGGGATACGCAGTATTTT. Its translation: CASSLGLAGVGDTQYF.